This entry lists 18 T cell receptor beta chains sequenced from one sample in a study of T cell repertoires in cytomegalovirus infection. TCRdb re-analysed the reads in MiXCR, keeping a single row per CDR3 protein. The sample lists approximately 500,000 distinct CDR3 sequences; about 11% were seen once. The sequencing sample was made of PBMCs. These TCRs come from a human donor in good health (CMV status not recorded). Some clones in this sample may be carry-over from other donors' samples.

Ten or more counts support this clonotype. The gene calls are TRBV6-5 and TRBJ2-7; 10 bases match TRBD2. Germline CDR1 reads MNHEY; CDR2 reads SVGAGI. The ends lost 2 bases at V and 6 bases at J; junction bases unmatched: 7. The CDR3 runs to 15 residues. This CDR3 reads CASSYRRLAGVEQYF. The CDR3 nucleotides read TGTGCCAGCAGTTACAGGAGGCTAGCGGGAGTCGAGCAGTACTTC.

This clonotype showed up many times. The chain employs TRBV6-2 or TRBV6-3 and TRBJ2-7, with D possibly being TRBD2 (5 bases). The CDR3 spans 14 residues. Germline V CDR1 and CDR2: MNHEY, SVGEGT. Trimming pared 4 bases from V and 4 bases from J, leaving 14 bases between. CDR3 sequence: CASSWAGLQYEQYF. As DNA, the CDR3 is TGTGCCAGCAGTTGGGCAGGACTCCAGTACGAGCAGTACTTC.

This clonotype was counted many times. The chain has TRBV28 and TRBJ1-1; no clear D gene. V shed 2 bases and J shed 0 bases, with 13 bases lying between them. Germline V gene sequence: CDR1 MDHEN, CDR2 SYDVKM. The CDR3 consists of 16 residues. CDR3 nucleotides: TGTGCCAGCAGTTTACTGGCAGGTACTATGAACACTGAAGCTTTCTTT. This encodes CASSLLAGTMNTEAFF.

This clonotype was found many times. The chain is built from TRBV7-9 and TRBJ1-1; D perhaps matches TRBD1 (6 bases). The V and J ends lost 5 bases and 0 bases respectively, with 16 bases between them. Germline V lookup: CDR1 SEHNR, CDR2 FQNEAQ (reference sequence). CDR3 length: 16 amino acids. CDR3: CASSPGQSRLNTEAFF. CDR3 nucleotide sequence: TGTGCCAGCAGCCCCGGACAGTCAAGGCTGAACACTGAAGCTTTCTTT.

Ten or more counts support this clonotype. The CDR3 region has the DNA TGTGCCAGCAGCTCCTTCCAGGTAGCGGGTGATGAGCAGTTCTTC. As protein: CASSSFQVAGDEQFF. The rearrangement links TRBV7-9 to TRBJ2-1; 7 bases are shared with TRBD2. The germline CDR1 and CDR2 sequences are SEHNR and FQNEAQ (reference sequence). Trimming took 4 bases from V and 8 from J; bases not matched to a gene: 11. The CDR3 consists of 15 residues.

On this clonotype: A read error may account for a junction end that differs from germline. This chain connects TRBV6-1 to TRBJ2-5, with TRBD2 identical over 8 bases. The CDR3 consists of 15 residues. Germline loops: CDR1 MNHNS, CDR2 SASEGT. CDR3 in DNA: TGTGCCAGCGGAGGTGCGGGAGGCATAAAAGAGACCCAGCACTTC. Residues: CASGGAGGIKETQHF.

There are many counts of this clonotype. The rearrangement links TRBV7-8 to TRBJ1-4; D unclear. The CDR3 sequence is 14 residues long. CDR1 is SGHVS, CDR2 FQNEAQ, per germline. The V and J ends lost 5 bases and 8 bases respectively, with 15 bases between them. The CDR3 nucleotides are TGTGCCAGCAGCCTAACCCGGGGTGGGGAAAAACTGTTTTTT. It specifies CASSLTRGGEKLFF.

In its sample, this clonotype was seen many times. The V call is TRBV7-4, the J call TRBJ2-2; D uncertain. Deletions cut 4 bases from V and 7 bases from J, with 10 bases between. This CDR3 has 13 amino acids. Germline loops: CDR1 SGHVT, CDR2 SQSDAQ. CDR3 amino acids: CASSSPDNGELFF. The CDR3 bases are TGTGCCAGCAGCTCCCCAGATAACGGGGAGCTGTTTTTT.

In its sample, this clonotype was seen many times. The rearrangement uses TRBV11-2 and TRBJ2-5; D perhaps matches TRBD1 (6 bases). CDR1 is SGHAT and CDR2 is FQNNGV in the germline V gene. Deletions cut 5 bases from V and 5 bases from J, with 21 bases between. This CDR3 has 16 amino acids. The CDR3 region is CASSEQGRAVVETQYF. CDR3 coding DNA: TGTGCCAGCAGCGAACAGGGTAGGGCAGTTGTGGAGACCCAGTACTTC. Supplemented by reference TRBV11-2 and TRBJ2-5, the full variable domain reads EAGVAQSPRYKIIEKRQSVAFWCNPISGHATLYWYQQILGQGPKLLIQFQNNGVVDDSQLPKDRFSAERLKGVDSTLKIQPAKLEDSAVYLCASSEQGRAVVETQYFGPGTRLLVL.

The V gene is TRBV2, the J gene TRBJ2-1; 14 bases are a match to TRBD2. Trimming cost V 6 bases and J 6 bases; bases outside gene matches: 4. Germline values: CDR1 SNHLY, CDR2 FYNNEI. The CDR3 covers 15 residues. The CDR3 loop is CASRSTSGRVNEQFF. The CDR3 DNA sequence: TGTGCCAGCAGATCGACTAGCGGGAGGGTCAATGAGCAGTTCTTC.

This clonotype has a count of ten or more. The chain combines TRBV19 with TRBJ2-2; the D is unclear. The CDR3 has 14 residues. V lost 2 bases and J lost 4, with 8 bases in between. Germline V gene sequence: CDR1 LNHDA, CDR2 SQIVND (reference sequence). The CDR3 region is CASSITAGTGELFF. CDR3 bases: TGTGCCAGTAGTATAACCGCCGGCACCGGGGAGCTGTTTTTT.

The chain carries TRBV5-1 and TRBJ2-3; 8 bases are shared with TRBD2. Germline V gives CDR1 SGHRS, CDR2 YFSETQ. This CDR3 is 12 amino acids long. The trim removed 7 bases at V and 5 bases at J, leaving 3 bases unmatched. As DNA, the CDR3 is TGCGCCAGCTTCCGGGAGGGAGATACGCAGTATTTT. It specifies CASFREGDTQYF. Full variable domain (missing parts from reference TRBV5-1 and TRBJ2-3): KAGVTQTPRYLIKTRGQQVTLSCSPISGHRSVSWYQQTPGQGLQFLFEYFSETQRNKGNFPGRFSGRQFSNSRSEMNVSTLELGDSALYLCASFREGDTQYFGPGTRLTVL.

This clonotype was counted between two and nine times. V is TRBV20-1 and J is TRBJ2-1; no clear D gene. V gave up 7 bases and J gave up 4 bases, with 5 bases separating them. The CDR3 spans 10 residues. Germline V lookup: CDR1 DFQATT, CDR2 SNEGSKA (reference sequence). The CDR3 loop reads CSVAYNEQFF. As DNA, the CDR3 is TGCAGTGTCGCGTACAATGAGCAGTTCTTC.

This clonotype has ten or more counts. CDR3 in amino acids: CASSPPQGWEPYEQYF. For the CDR3, the DNA is TGTGCCAGCAGTCCCCCCCAAGGGTGGGAGCCCTACGAGCAGTACTTC. The V call is TRBV28, the J call TRBJ2-7; a possible D gene is TRBD2 (5 bases). From germline, CDR1 is MDHEN and CDR2 SYDVKM. V dropped 5 bases and J dropped 2 bases, with 19 bases sitting between them. The CDR3 sequence is 16 residues long. Variable domain in full (rest from reference TRBV28 and TRBJ2-7): DVKVTQSSRYLVKRTGEKVFLECVQDMDHENMFWYRQDPGLGLRLIYFSYDVKMKEKGDIPEGYSVSREKKERFSLILESASTNQTSMYLCASSPPQGWEPYEQYFGPGTRLTVT.

This clonotype has ten or more counts. This chain uses TRBV18 with TRBJ1-1, with 7 bases fitting TRBD1. The J segment lost 3 bases and the V segment lost 6 bases, leaving 10 bases of the junction unmatched. The length of the CDR3 is 15 residues. Looked up from germline, CDR1 is KGHSH and CDR2 is LQKENI. CDR3 nucleotide sequence: TGTGCCAGCTCTCTACAGGGGACCCTGTACACTGAAGCTTTCTTT. Protein: CASSLQGTLYTEAFF.

The chain employs TRBV6-2 or TRBV6-3 and TRBJ2-2; the match to TRBD2 covers 11 bases. The CDR3 contains 17 residues. Losses at the gene ends were 5 bases for V and 5 bases for J; bases not matched to a gene: 10. The germline V gene has CDR1 MNHEY and CDR2 SVGEGT. The CDR3 coding sequence is TGTGCCAGCAGTACCCTAGCGGGAGGCTTGGTGACCGGGGAGCTGTTTTTT. This translates into CASSTLAGGLVTGELFF.

This clonotype was seen ten or more times. The rearrangement links TRBV7-9 to TRBJ2-4; the D gene could be TRBD1 or TRBD2 (5 bases each). The CDR3 consists of 16 residues. Trimming removed 5 bases from V and 0 bases from J, with 14 bases in between. CDR1 and CDR2 from the germline V gene are SEHNR and FQNEAQ (reference sequence). CDR3 residues: CASSRRDGLAKNIQYF. CDR3 nucleotides: TGTGCCAGCAGCCGCCGGGACGGACTAGCCAAAAACATTCAGTACTTC.

The V call is TRBV20-1, the J call TRBJ2-7; the match to TRBD1 covers 10 bases. J gave up 2 bases and V 5 bases, and 6 bases lay outside the gene matches. This CDR3 contains 14 residues. Germline-derived CDR1 and CDR2 are DFQATT and SNEGSKA (reference sequence). CDR3 sequence reads: CSAPADRGAYEQYF. CDR3 bases: TGCAGTGCTCCAGCGGACAGGGGGGCCTACGAGCAGTACTTC.